These 30 T cell receptor beta chains were sequenced from one sample in a study of T cells in Graves' hyperthyroidism and ophthalmopathy (dated by TCRdb to between 2017 and 2020). The library was prepared using multiplex PCR. Sequenced using an Illumina HiSeq 2000. Amplification of TCR beta CDR3 regions was carried out from RNA transcripts. The TCR CDR3 was subjected to a first round of RT-PCR using the HTBI primer set and the Qiagen OneStep RT-PCR kit. TCRdb reran the public reads through fastp at Q25 and MiXCR, keeping productive beta chains. Each CDR3 protein appears once, grouped with its most common genes and DNA. The sample table lists around 340,000 distinct CDR3 sequences, about a sixth of them with a count of one. Around a third of the sample lies in the top ten. Sample: blood. These receptors were taken from a woman in her 30s with Graves' hyperthyroidism that later progressed to Graves' ophthalmopathy.

The V and J genes are TRBV27 and TRBJ2-5; possibly TRBD2 for D (6 bases). With 2 bases removed from V and 5 bases from J, the gap between germline ends came to 12 bases. CDR1 is MNHEY and CDR2 is SMNVEV in the germline V gene (reference sequence). CDR3 size: 14 residues. The CDR3 spells CASSLTQSGETQYF. Written as DNA, the CDR3 is TGTGCCAGCAGTTTAACCCAGAGCGGGGAGACCCAGTACTTC.

This clonotype was counted many times. The chain is built from TRBV27 and TRBJ2-1; D uncertain. Trimming removed 2 bases from V and 6 bases from J, with 8 bases in between. Germline V CDR1 and CDR2: MNHEY, SMNVEV (reference sequence). This CDR3 is 13 amino acids long. CDR3 nucleotides: TGTGCCAGCAGTTTAGAGTGGTTCAATGAGCAGTTCTTC. It translates to CASSLEWFNEQFF.

This clonotype was detected many times. V usage is TRBV5-4 and J usage is TRBJ2-7, with D possibly TRBD1 on 5 matching bases. V dropped 4 bases and J dropped 6 bases, with 17 bases sitting between them. CDR1 is SGHNT and CDR2 is YYREEE in the germline V gene (reference sequence). This CDR3 has 14 residues. The CDR3 is CASSTEWQGVEQYF. DNA of the CDR3: TGTGCCAGCAGCACGGAGTGGCAGGGTGTCGAGCAGTACTTC.

This clonotype was picked up many times. V is TRBV28 and J is TRBJ2-5, with a weak D call TRBD1 (6 bases). Germline V lookup: CDR1 MDHEN, CDR2 SYDVKM. Deletions cut 5 bases from V and 7 bases from J, with 20 bases between. The length of the CDR3 is 15 residues. Here the CDR3 DNA reads TGTGCCAGCAGTCCCCACGGACAGACCTTAGGGACCCAGTACTTC. As protein: CASSPHGQTLGTQYF.

This chain links TRBV2 with TRBJ2-5; TRBD2 matches at 13 bases. The J segment lost 3 bases and the V segment lost 9 bases, leaving 4 bases of the junction unmatched. CDR1 and CDR2 from the germline V gene are SNHLY and FYNNEI. The CDR3 has 14 residues. The CDR3 loop is CARTGTSGEETQYF. CDR3 in DNA: TGTGCCAGAACCGGGACTAGCGGGGAAGAGACCCAGTACTTC.

This chain connects TRBV20-1 to TRBJ1-1; D not certain. The germline gives CDR1 DFQATT, CDR2 SNEGSKA (reference sequence). CDR3 length: 13 amino acids. V lost 3 bases and J lost 4, with 12 bases in between. The CDR3 is CSARGRVFTEAFF. The CDR3, as DNA: TGCAGTGCTAGGGGGAGAGTTTTCACTGAAGCTTTCTTT.

This clonotype was recorded a few times. The J gene is TRBJ2-1, the V gene TRBV11-2, with TRBD2 identical over 14 bases. The germline gives CDR1 SGHAT, CDR2 FQNNGV. Trimming cost V 5 bases and J 9 bases; bases outside gene matches: 15. The length of the CDR3 is 18 residues. The CDR3 DNA sequence: TGTGCCAGCAGCACGACAGCCCTGGGACTAGCGGGAGCGAGTGAGCAGTTCTTC. Protein product: CASSTTALGLAGASEQFF. The full variable domain, completed using reference TRBV11-2 and TRBJ2-1, is EAGVAQSPRYKIIEKRQSVAFWCNPISGHATLYWYQQILGQGPKLLIQFQNNGVVDDSQLPKDRFSAERLKGVDSTLKIQPAKLEDSAVYLCASSTTALGLAGASEQFFGPGTRLTVL.

This chain links TRBV5-1 with TRBJ2-7; tentatively, D is TRBD1 (6 bases). Germline CDR1 reads SGHRS; CDR2 reads YFSETQ. Trimming pared 4 bases from V and 6 bases from J, leaving 14 bases between. The CDR3 is made up of 13 amino acids. The CDR3 protein is CASSLGQLSEQYF. DNA of the CDR3: TGCGCCAGCAGCCTCGGACAGTTGTCCGAGCAGTACTTC.

The chain is built from TRBV6-2 or TRBV6-3 and TRBJ1-1, with D tentatively TRBD1 (5 bases). This CDR3 spans 12 amino acids. Trimming removed 7 bases at V and 4 bases at J, with 10 bases between. CDR1 is MNHEY and CDR2 is SVGEGT in the germline V gene. CDR3 DNA: TGTGCCAGCACGGGGGGGAGCACTGAAGCTTTCTTT. This translates into CASTGGSTEAFF.

On this clonotype: Given a much more abundant clone one base away, this may be a read error. V usage is TRBV2 and J usage is TRBJ2-5; 7 bases match TRBD1. V trimming: 4 bases; J trimming: 5 bases; junction bases outside the gene matches: 7. The CDR3 is made up of 14 amino acids. Per germline, CDR1 SNHLY and CDR2 FYNNEI. The CDR3 loop reads CASSGSGRGETQYF. CDR3 DNA: TGTGCCAGCAGTGGTAGTGGCAGGGGGGAGACCCAGTACTTC.

This clonotype has a count of ten or more. The chain carries TRBV29-1 and TRBJ2-7; D ambiguous. Between the trimmed V and J ends, which lost 4 bases and 1 base, there was a span of 11 bases. The CDR3 extends over 13 amino acids. Germline-derived CDR1 and CDR2 are SQVTM and ANQGSEA. The CDR3 sequence is CSVVLLASYEQYF. CDR3 coding DNA: TGCAGCGTTGTTCTTCTGGCATCCTACGAGCAGTACTTC.

This clonotype was detected a few times. The chain carries TRBV7-8 and TRBJ2-1; D is undetermined. V lost 1 base to trimming and J lost 2 bases, with 12 bases between them. The CDR3 has 16 residues. Germline V gene lookup returns CDR1 SGHVS and CDR2 FQNEAQ. The CDR3 loop reads CASSLVRRRAYNEQFF. CDR3 DNA sequence: TGTGCCAGCAGCTTAGTACGCAGGAGAGCCTACAATGAGCAGTTCTTC.

This clonotype appeared a few times. V usage is TRBV29-1 and J usage is TRBJ2-7, with a weak D call TRBD2 (6 bases). The CDR3 has 12 residues. From germline, CDR1 is SQVTM and CDR2 ANQGSEA. V gave up 7 bases and J gave up 0 bases, with 10 bases separating them. The CDR3 DNA sequence: TGCAGCGGGGGGGATTCCTCCTACGAGCAGTACTTC. Translation: CSGGDSSYEQYF.

This clonotype was seen a handful of times. The chain recombines TRBV20-1 with TRBJ2-1; D is uncertain. Trimming left V 3 bases short and J 2 bases short, with 14 bases between. The CDR3 is made up of 15 amino acids. Germline CDR1 reads DFQATT; CDR2 reads SNEGSKA (reference sequence). The CDR3 spells CSASIGRTTYNEQFF. CDR3 DNA: TGCAGTGCTAGTATTGGACGTACTACCTACAATGAGCAGTTCTTC.

The table lists this clonotype with a few counts. This chain uses TRBV7-9 with TRBJ2-7; D gene unclear. In germline, CDR1 is SEHNR, CDR2 FQNEAQ (reference sequence). The CDR3 spans 15 residues. V lost 1 base and J lost 0, with 10 bases in between. The CDR3 loop reads CASSLVGPLSYEQYF. CDR3 bases: TGTGCCAGCAGCTTAGTAGGACCACTCTCCTACGAGCAGTACTTC.

The table lists this clonotype with many counts. This chain links TRBV15 with TRBJ1-4; a possible D gene is TRBD1 (5 bases). Germline CDR1 is LNHNV and CDR2 is YYDKDF (reference sequence). Trimming stripped 1 base from V and 6 bases from J, with 12 bases between. This CDR3 is built from 15 residues. In DNA form, the CDR3 reads TGTGCCACCAGCAGAGCGACAGACACAGATGAAAAACTGTTTTTT. Its protein is CATSRATDTDEKLFF. Full variable domain (missing parts from reference TRBV15 and TRBJ1-4): DAMVIQNPRYQVTQFGKPVTLSCSQTLNHNVMYWYQQKSSQAPKLLFHYYDKDFNNEADTPDNFQSRRPNTSFCFLDIRSPGLGDTAMYLCATSRATDTDEKLFFGSGTQLSVL.

This clonotype was found many times. The J gene is TRBJ1-4, the V gene TRBV7-9, with 8 bases identical to TRBD1. The V segment lost 5 bases and the J segment 7 bases; nucleotides outside the gene matches: 9. This CDR3 has 15 residues. Per germline, CDR1 SEHNR and CDR2 FQNEAQ (reference sequence). CDR3 residues: CASSHDRGRSEKLFF. The CDR3 DNA sequence: TGTGCCAGCAGCCACGACAGGGGCCGCAGTGAAAAACTGTTTTTT.

This clonotype was counted many times. This rearrangement joins TRBV24-1 to TRBJ1-2, with D unresolved. CDR1 is KGHDR and CDR2 is SFDVKD in the germline V gene. V lost 3 bases and J 4 bases, leaving 11 bases between the germline ends. The CDR3 loop spans 14 amino acids. The CDR3 bases are TGTGCCACCAGTGATATGTCGGTGGCCTATGGCTACACCTTC. As protein: CATSDMSVAYGYTF.

This clonotype was seen ten or more times. The chain has TRBV10-3 and TRBJ1-5; D is ambiguous. The length of the CDR3 is 18 residues. Trimming removed 0 bases at V and 3 bases at J, with 18 bases between. Looked up from germline, CDR1 is ENHRY and CDR2 is SYGVKD. The CDR3 region is CAISESRQAAIVNQPQHF. CDR3 nucleotide sequence: TGTGCCATCAGTGAGTCGCGACAAGCAGCCATTGTCAATCAGCCCCAGCATTTT.

This clonotype was seen many times. V usage is TRBV5-1 and J usage is TRBJ2-1; D remains ambiguous. The germline CDR1 and CDR2 sequences are SGHRS and YFSETQ. The length of the CDR3 is 11 residues. V was clipped by 1 base and J by 10 bases, with 6 bases between them. CDR3 sequence (DNA): TGCGCCAGCAGCTTGAATCGGGAGCAGTTCTTC. Its translation is CASSLNREQFF.

This clonotype was found many times. The genes are TRBV3-1 and TRBJ2-5; no definite D call. This CDR3 has 11 residues. CDR1 and CDR2 (germline): LGHDT, YNNKEL (reference sequence). V gave up 0 bases and J gave up 9 bases, with 5 bases separating them. Here the CDR3 reads CASSQESAQYF. The CDR3 nucleotides read TGTGCCAGCAGCCAAGAATCTGCCCAGTACTTC.

This clonotype was detected many times. The gene calls are TRBV20-1 and TRBJ1-2, with TRBD1 as a possible D gene (5 bases). The CDR3 extends over 14 amino acids. In germline, CDR1 is DFQATT, CDR2 SNEGSKA (reference sequence). Trimming cost V 2 bases and J 6 bases, with 16 bases left between them. DNA for the CDR3: TGCAGTGCTAGAATGGGGGAATCCTGGGATGGCTACACCTTC. Its translation is CSARMGESWDGYTF.

This chain connects TRBV20-1 to TRBJ2-7; 9 nucleotides align to TRBD1. Germline CDR1 and CDR2: DFQATT and SNEGSKA (reference sequence). The CDR3 length is 14 residues. V trimming: 4 bases; J trimming: 5 bases; junction bases outside the gene matches: 9. CDR3 DNA: TGCAGTGCTATAACCGGGACAGGGAGGAACGAGCAGTACTTC. Protein sequence: CSAITGTGRNEQYF.

This clonotype has ten or more counts. The rearrangement joins TRBV3-1 to TRBJ1-2, with 12 bases identical to TRBD1. V lost 4 bases to trimming and J lost 12 bases; unmatched junction nucleotides: 9. The length of the CDR3 is 14 residues. CDR1 and CDR2 from the germline V gene are LGHDT and YNNKEL (reference sequence). As DNA, the CDR3 is TGTGCCAGCAGCCGAATCGGGACAGGGGGCGGTGACACCTTC. This codes for CASSRIGTGGGDTF.

This clonotype has ten or more counts. The chain combines TRBV7-8 with TRBJ2-2; D is possibly TRBD1 or TRBD2 (6 bases each). Germline V gene data show CDR1 as SGHVS and CDR2 as FQNEAQ. V lost 1 base and J 5 bases, leaving 23 bases between the germline ends. The CDR3 runs to 19 residues. The CDR3 here is CASSLVLPGEVTKTGELFF. CDR3 sequence (DNA): TGTGCCAGCAGCTTAGTATTGCCAGGGGAGGTAACAAAGACCGGGGAGCTGTTTTTT.

In its sample, this clonotype was seen many times. The chain combines TRBV6-2 or TRBV6-3 with TRBJ1-1, with a possible D match to TRBD1 (6 bases). Germline CDR1 reads MNHEY; CDR2 reads SVGEGT. With 10 bases removed from V and 0 bases from J, the gap between germline ends came to 9 bases. This CDR3 contains 12 residues. CDR3 protein: CATGQMNTEAFF. The CDR3 DNA reads TGTGCCACCGGACAGATGAACACTGAAGCTTTCTTT.

V usage is TRBV20-1 and J usage is TRBJ2-5; 13 nucleotides match TRBD2. The V and J ends lost 6 bases and 5 bases, in that order; junction bases with no gene match: 12. From germline, CDR1 is DFQATT and CDR2 SNEGSKA (reference sequence). This CDR3 is built from 16 residues. The DNA for the CDR3 is TGCAGTGCCGGTCCCGTCGGACTAGCGGGAGCGGAGACCCAGTACTTC. Translating it yields CSAGPVGLAGAETQYF.

In its sample, this clonotype was seen many times. The chain links TRBV3-1 to TRBJ2-7; D unresolved. The V gene lost 3 bases and the J gene lost 0 bases, with 9 bases spanning the gap. The germline gives CDR1 LGHDT, CDR2 YNNKEL (reference sequence). CDR3 length equals 14 residues. In DNA, the CDR3 is TGTGCCAGCAGCCAGGGCAAGGTCTCCTACGAGCAGTACTTC. Translation: CASSQGKVSYEQYF.

This clonotype was detected only a few times. Because it lacks the conserved phenylalanine or tryptophan at the end, this CDR3 is likely a read error. The chain joins TRBV10-3 to TRBJ1-2; D is undetermined. The CDR3 is 12 residues long. V lost 2 bases and J 6 bases, leaving 7 bases between the germline ends. Per germline, CDR1 ENHRY and CDR2 SYGVKD. For the CDR3, the DNA is TGTGCCATCAGTGAGGGGAAGGATGGCTACACCCTC. This encodes CAISEGKDGYTL.

CDR3 sequence: CSVEGRRGVSTEAFF. The CDR3 DNA sequence: TGCAGCGTTGAAGGAAGAAGAGGGGTGAGCACTGAAGCTTTCTTT. The V and J genes are TRBV29-1 and TRBJ1-1, with TRBD1 as a possible D gene (5 bases). Between the trimmed V and J ends, which lost 1 base and 4 bases, there was a span of 16 bases. This CDR3 is built from 15 residues. Germline-derived CDR1 and CDR2 are SQVTM and ANQGSEA.